This T cell receptor beta chain originates from a study of Graves' ophthalmopathy and Graves' hyperthyroidism. Overall study context: Before any treatment was given, at initial diagnosis, peripheral blood was collected. Notes on the study in general: Ophthalmopathy progression was predicted with around 71% sensitivity and roughly 72% specificity. The 13-signature model separated ophthalmopathy from stable hyperthyroidism at 85% to 90% sensitivity and around 80% specificity.

The authors amplified TCR beta CDR3 regions, and they did so from RNA transcripts for repertoire sequencing. Following a first-round RT-PCR that used HTBI primers, a second-round multiplex PCR was carried out. TCRdb reprocessed the multiplex PCR reads with MiXCR, giving one entry per CDR3 protein. The table has roughly 500,000 distinct CDR3 sequences, roughly an eighth seen once. The table lists this clonotype with a few counts. Antigen specificity is unknown. This clone may be a read error of a much larger clone one base away. This CDR3 spans 15 amino acids. Trimming shortened V by 7 bases and J by 0 bases, and 16 bases separated the two germline ends. Germline-derived CDR1 and CDR2 are MDHEN and SYDVKM. The diagnostic workup employed clinical symptoms, serum thyroxine, TRAb, thyroid ultrasound and orbital computed tomography.

The sequence derives from a woman in her thirties with Graves' ophthalmopathy. Sequencing input: blood. This rearrangement joins TRBV28 to TRBJ2-7; D is undetermined. The CDR3 here is CASISRTEYSYEQYF. CDR3 nucleotide sequence: TGTGCCAGCATTTCCCGGACCGAATACTCCTACGAGCAGTACTTC. Variable domain in full (rest from reference TRBV28 and TRBJ2-7): DVKVTQSSRYLVKRTGEKVFLECVQDMDHENMFWYRQDPGLGLRLIYFSYDVKMKEKGDIPEGYSVSREKKERFSLILESASTNQTSMYLCASISRTEYSYEQYFGPGTRLTVT.